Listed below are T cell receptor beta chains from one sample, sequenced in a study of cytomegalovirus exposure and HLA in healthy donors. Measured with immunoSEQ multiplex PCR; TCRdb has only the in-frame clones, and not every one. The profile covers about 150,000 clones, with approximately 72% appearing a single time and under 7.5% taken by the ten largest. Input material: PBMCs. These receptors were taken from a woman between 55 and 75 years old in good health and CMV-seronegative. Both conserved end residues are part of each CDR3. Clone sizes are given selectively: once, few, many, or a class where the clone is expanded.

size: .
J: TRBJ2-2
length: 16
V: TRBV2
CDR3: CASSDEGAGRTGELFF

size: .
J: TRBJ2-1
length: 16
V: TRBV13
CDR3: CASSLERGGAYNEQFF

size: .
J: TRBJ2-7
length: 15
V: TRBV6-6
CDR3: CASSYGRGKDHEQYF

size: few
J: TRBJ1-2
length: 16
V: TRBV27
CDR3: CASSPLDRGRRNGYTF

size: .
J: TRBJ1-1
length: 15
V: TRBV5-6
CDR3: CASSLVAVMNTEAFF

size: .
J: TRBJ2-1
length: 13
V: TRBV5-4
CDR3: CASSPRTPHEQFF

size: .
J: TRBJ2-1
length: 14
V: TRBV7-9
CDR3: CASSLDTSYNEQFF

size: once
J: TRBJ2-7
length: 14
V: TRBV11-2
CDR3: CASSFGGGSYEQYF

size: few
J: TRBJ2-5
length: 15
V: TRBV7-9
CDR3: CASSLGVAGVETQYF

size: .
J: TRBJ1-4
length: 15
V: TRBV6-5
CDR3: CASSLWGQKNEKLFF

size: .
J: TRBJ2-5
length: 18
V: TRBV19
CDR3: CASRGLAGVGGGQETQYF

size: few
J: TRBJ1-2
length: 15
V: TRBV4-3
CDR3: CASSQEEGLFYGYTF

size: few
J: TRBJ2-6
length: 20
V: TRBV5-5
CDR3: CASSFPRLAGGNSGANVLTF

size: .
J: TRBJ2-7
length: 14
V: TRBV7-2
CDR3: CASSSITFRGEQYF

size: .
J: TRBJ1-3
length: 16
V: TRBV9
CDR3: CASSVDGTGAGNTIYF

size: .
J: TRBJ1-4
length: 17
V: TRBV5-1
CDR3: CASSLVGQGATNEKLFF

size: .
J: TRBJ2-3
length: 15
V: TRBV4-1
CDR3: CASSHGLAGTDTQYF

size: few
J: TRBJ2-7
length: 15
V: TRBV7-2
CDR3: CASSTGQGPSYEQYF

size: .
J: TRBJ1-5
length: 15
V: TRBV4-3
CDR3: CASSQDAQIHQPQHF

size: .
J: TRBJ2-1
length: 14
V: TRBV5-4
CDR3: CASSARGLAGEQFF

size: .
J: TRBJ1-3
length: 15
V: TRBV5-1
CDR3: CASTTSGVSGNTIYF

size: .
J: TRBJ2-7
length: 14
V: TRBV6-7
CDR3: CASRIPGSSYEQYF

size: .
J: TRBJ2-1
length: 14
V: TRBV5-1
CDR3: CASSSTVSYNEQFF